This T cell receptor (beta chain) was recovered during a study of glioma-infiltrating T cells after dendritic cell vaccination. This clone has only one observation. Antigen: not known. Primers: 60 V beta forward and 13 J beta reverse. The assay was immunoSEQ multiplex PCR, and TCRdb's table has in-frame clones only and misses some. The data show some 78,000 clones, around 85% seen once. The time point here: after dendritic cell vaccination, including at tumor progression/relapse. PBMC were collected before vaccination, two weeks after the third vaccination, and at progression. Trimming took 6 bases from V and 4 from J, leaving 15 bases between them. The CDR3 is 14 residues long. Germline CDR1 is MNHEY and CDR2 is SMNVEV (reference sequence). Study conclusions and caveats: Few patients contributed both blood and tumor specimens.

Sequencing was performed on blood, taken after dendritic cell vaccination. This receptor was taken from a human donor with glioblastoma. The V call is TRBV27, the J call TRBJ1-2, with D tentatively TRBD1 (6 bases). The CDR3 region has the DNA TGTGCCAGCAGACAAACAGGGCAAGTCTATGGCTACACCTTC. Protein sequence: CASRQTGQVYGYTF.